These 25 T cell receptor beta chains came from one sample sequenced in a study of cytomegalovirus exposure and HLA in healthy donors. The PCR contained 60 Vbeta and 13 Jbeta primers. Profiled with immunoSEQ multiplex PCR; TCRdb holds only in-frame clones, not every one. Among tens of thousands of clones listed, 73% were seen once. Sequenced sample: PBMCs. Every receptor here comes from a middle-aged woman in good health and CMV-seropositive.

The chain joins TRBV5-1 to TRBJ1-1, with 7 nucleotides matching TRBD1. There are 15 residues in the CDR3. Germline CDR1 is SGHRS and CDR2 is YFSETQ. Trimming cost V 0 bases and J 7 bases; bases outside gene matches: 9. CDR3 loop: CASSLATGTADEAFF. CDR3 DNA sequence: TGCGCCAGCAGCTTGGCAACCGGGACAGCTGATGAAGCTTTCTTT.

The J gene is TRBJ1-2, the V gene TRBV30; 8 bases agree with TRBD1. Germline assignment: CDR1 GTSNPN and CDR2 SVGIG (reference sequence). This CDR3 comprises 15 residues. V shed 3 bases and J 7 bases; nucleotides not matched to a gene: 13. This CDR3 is CAWSARHRGSGGYTF. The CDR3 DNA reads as TGTGCCTGGAGCGCACGTCACAGGGGGTCGGGTGGCTACACCTTC. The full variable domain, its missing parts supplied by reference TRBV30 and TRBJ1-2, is SQTIHQWPATLVQPVGSPLSLECTVEGTSNPNLYWYRQAAGRGLQLLFYSVGIGQISSEVPQNLSASRPQDRQFILSSKKLLLSDSGFYLCAWSARHRGSGGYTFGSGTRLTVV.

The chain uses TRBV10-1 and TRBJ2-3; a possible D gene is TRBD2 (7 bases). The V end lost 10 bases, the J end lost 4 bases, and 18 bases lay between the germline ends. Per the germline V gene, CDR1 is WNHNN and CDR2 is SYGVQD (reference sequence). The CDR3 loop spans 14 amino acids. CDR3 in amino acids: CAIYGGPQADTQYF. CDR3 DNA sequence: TGCGCCATCTACGGGGGGCCCCAGGCAGATACGCAGTATTTT.

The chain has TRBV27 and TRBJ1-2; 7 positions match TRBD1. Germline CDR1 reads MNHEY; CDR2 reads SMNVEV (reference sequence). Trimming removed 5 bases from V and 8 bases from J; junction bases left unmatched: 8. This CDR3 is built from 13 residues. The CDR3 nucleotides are TGTGCCAGCAGTATACAGGGGCCTGGCGGCTACACCTTC. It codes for CASSIQGPGGYTF.

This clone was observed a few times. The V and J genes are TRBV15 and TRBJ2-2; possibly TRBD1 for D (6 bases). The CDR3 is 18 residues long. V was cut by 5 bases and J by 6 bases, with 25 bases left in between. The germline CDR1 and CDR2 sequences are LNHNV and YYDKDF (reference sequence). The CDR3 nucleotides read TGTGCCACCAGCGTAAATGGGGGCCCCAGGGTCGGGGCCGGGGAGCTGTTTTTT. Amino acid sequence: CATSVNGGPRVGAGELFF.

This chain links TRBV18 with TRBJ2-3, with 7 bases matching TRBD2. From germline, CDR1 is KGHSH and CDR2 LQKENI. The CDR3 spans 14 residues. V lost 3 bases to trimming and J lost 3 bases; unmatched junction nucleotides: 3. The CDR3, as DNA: TGTGCCAGCTCACCTTATAGCGGGACAGATACGCAGTATTTT. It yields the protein CASSPYSGTDTQYF.

The CDR3 here is CASTGLAGGNEQFF. CDR3 nucleotides: TGTGCCAGCACCGGACTAGCGGGAGGAAATGAGCAGTTCTTC. The chain recombines TRBV2 with TRBJ2-1; the match to TRBD2 covers 14 bases. CDR3 length: 14 amino acids. V shed 7 bases, J shed 7 bases, and the junction held 3 bases outside the gene matches. Per germline, CDR1 SNHLY and CDR2 FYNNEI.

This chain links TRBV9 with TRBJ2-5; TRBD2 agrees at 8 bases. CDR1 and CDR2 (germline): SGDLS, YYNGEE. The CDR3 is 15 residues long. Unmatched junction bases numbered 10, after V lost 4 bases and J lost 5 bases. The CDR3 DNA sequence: TGTGCCAGCAGCCGCGCGGGGGGAGTGGATGAGACCCAGTACTTC. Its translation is CASSRAGGVDETQYF.

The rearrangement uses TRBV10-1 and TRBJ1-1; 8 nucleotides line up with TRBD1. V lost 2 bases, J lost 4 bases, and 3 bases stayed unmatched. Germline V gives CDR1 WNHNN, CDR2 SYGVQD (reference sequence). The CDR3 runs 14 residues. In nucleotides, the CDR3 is TGCGCCAGCAGTGAGGGTACAGGGGGCACTGAAGCTTTCTTT. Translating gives CASSEGTGGTEAFF.

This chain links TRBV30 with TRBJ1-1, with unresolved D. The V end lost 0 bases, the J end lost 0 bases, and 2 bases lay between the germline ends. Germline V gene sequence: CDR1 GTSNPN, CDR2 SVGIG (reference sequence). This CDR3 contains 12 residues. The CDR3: CAWSVMNTEAFF. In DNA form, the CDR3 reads TGTGCCTGGAGTGTTATGAACACTGAAGCTTTCTTT.

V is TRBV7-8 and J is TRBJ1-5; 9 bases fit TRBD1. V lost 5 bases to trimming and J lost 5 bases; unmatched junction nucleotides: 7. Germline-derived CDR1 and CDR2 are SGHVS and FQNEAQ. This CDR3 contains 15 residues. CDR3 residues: CASSPGTGRDQPQHF. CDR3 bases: TGTGCCAGCAGCCCAGGGACAGGGAGGGATCAGCCCCAGCATTTT. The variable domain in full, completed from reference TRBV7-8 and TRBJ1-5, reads GAGVSQSPRYKVAKRGQDVALRCDPISGHVSLFWYQQALGQGPEFLTYFQNEAQLDKSGLPSDRFFAERPEGSVSTLKIQRTQQEDSAVYLCASSPGTGRDQPQHFGDGTRLSIL.

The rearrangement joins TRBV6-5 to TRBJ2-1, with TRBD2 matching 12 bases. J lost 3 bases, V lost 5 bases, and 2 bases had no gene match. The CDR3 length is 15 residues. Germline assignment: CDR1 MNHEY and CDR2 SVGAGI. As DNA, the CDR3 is TGTGCCAGCAGTCGACTAGCGGGGGACTACAATGAGCAGTTCTTC. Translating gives CASSRLAGDYNEQFF.

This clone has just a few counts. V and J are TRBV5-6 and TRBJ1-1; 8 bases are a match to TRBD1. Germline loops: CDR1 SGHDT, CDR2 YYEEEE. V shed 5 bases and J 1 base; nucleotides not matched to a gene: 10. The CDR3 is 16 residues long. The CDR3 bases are TGTGCCAGCAGTTACGCAACCGGGACAGGGAACACTGAAGCTTTCTTT. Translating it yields CASSYATGTGNTEAFF.

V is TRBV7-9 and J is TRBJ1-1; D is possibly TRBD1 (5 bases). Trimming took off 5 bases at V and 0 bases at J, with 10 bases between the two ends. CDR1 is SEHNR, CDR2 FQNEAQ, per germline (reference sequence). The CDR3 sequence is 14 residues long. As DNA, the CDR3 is TGTGCCAGCAGCCTGGGACTTTTGAACACTGAAGCTTTCTTT. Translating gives CASSLGLLNTEAFF.

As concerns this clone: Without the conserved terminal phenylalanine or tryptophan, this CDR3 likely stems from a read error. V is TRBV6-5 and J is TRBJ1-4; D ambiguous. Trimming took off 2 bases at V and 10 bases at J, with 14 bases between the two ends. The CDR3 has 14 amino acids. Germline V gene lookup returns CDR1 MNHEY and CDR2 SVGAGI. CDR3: CASSYLGRERKLFV. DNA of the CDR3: TGTGCCAGCAGTTACCTTGGCCGGGAAAGAAAACTGTTTGTT.

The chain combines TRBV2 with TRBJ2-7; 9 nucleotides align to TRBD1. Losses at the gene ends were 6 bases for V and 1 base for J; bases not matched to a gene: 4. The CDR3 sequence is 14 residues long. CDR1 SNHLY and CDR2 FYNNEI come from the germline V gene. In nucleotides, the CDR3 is TGTGCCAGCAGGCTACAGGGGGCGTCCTACGAGCAGTACTTC. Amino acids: CASRLQGASYEQYF.

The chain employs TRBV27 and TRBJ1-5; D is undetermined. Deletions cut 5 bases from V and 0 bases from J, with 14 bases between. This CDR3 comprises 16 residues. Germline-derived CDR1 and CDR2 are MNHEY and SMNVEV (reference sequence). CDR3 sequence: CASSRFSAYSNQPQHF. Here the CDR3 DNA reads TGTGCCAGCAGTAGGTTCTCAGCGTATAGCAATCAGCCCCAGCATTTT.

In nucleotides, the CDR3 is TGTGCCAGCAGCTTGGCGGCAGGGGGTTGGACAGATACGCAGTATTTT. Translated, it gives CASSLAAGGWTDTQYF. The V gene is TRBV5-6, the J gene TRBJ2-3, with 7 bases lining up with TRBD1. CDR3 size: 16 residues. V was clipped by 0 bases and J by 3 bases; unmatched bases: 7. In germline, CDR1 is SGHDT, CDR2 YYEEEE.

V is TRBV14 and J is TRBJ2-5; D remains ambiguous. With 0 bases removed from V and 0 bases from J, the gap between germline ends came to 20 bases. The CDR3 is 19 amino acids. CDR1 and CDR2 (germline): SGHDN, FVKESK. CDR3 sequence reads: CASSQDKSGTGRYQETQYF. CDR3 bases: TGTGCCAGCAGCCAAGACAAATCCGGAACCGGCAGGTACCAAGAGACCCAGTACTTC. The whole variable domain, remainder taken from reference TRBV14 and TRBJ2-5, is EAGVTQFPSHSVIEKGQTVTLRCDPISGHDNLYWYRRVMGKEIKFLLHFVKESKQDESGMPNNRFLAERTGGTYSTLKVQPAELEDSGVYFCASSQDKSGTGRYQETQYFGPGTRLLVL.

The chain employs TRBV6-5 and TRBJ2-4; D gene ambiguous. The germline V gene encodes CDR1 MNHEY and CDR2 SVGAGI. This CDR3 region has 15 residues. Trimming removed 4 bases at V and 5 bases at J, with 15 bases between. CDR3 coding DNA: TGTGCCAGCAGTTCCCCACTGCGGCATGAAAACATTCAGTACTTC. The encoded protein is CASSSPLRHENIQYF.

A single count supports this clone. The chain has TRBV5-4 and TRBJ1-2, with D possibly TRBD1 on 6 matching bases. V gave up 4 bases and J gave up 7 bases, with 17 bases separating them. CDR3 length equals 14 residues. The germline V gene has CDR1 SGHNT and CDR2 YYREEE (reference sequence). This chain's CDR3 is CASSNPLGASGYTF. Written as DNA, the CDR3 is TGTGCCAGCAGCAACCCTTTGGGGGCGAGTGGCTACACCTTC.

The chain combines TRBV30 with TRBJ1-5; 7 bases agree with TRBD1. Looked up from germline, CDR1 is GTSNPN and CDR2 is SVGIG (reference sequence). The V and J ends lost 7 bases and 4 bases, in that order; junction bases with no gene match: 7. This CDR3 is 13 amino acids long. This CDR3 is CAYKGQPNQPQHF. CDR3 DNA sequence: TGTGCCTACAAGGGACAGCCGAATCAGCCCCAGCATTTT.

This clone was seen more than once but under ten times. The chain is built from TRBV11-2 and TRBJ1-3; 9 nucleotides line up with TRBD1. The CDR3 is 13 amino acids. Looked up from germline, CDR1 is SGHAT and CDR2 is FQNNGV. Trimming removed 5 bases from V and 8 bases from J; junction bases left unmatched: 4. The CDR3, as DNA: TGTGCCAGCAGCCCGGACAGGGGCCACACCATATATTTT. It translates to CASSPDRGHTIYF.

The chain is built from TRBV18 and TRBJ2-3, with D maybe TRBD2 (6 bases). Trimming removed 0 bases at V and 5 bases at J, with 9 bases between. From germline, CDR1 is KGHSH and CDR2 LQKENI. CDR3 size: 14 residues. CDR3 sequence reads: CASSPPEGKDTQYF. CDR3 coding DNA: TGTGCCAGCTCACCACCGGAGGGTAAAGATACGCAGTATTTT.

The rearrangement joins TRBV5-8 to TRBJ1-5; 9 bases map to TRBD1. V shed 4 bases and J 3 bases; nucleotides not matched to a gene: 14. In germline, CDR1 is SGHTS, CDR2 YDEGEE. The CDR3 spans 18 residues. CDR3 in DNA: TGTGCCAGCAGCCCAAGCCGGGACAGGGAGATTCTCAATCAGCCCCAGCATTTT. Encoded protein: CASSPSRDREILNQPQHF.